This T cell receptor beta chain appears in the sequencing data of a study of blood T cell repertoires in COVID-19. Generated by immunoSEQ multiplex PCR, the TCRdb table keeps only in-frame clones and is missing some. The sample contains about 120,000 clones, around 77% of which appear only once. V lost 5 bases, J lost 3 bases, and 10 bases lay in between. The CDR3 is made up of 13 amino acids. The V and J genes are TRBV12-3 or TRBV12-4 and TRBJ1-1; D not certain. Source material: peripheral blood. The sequence came from a human donor in a cohort sampled during active COVID-19. CDR3 residues: CASSLSGDTEAFF. The CDR3 bases are TGTGCCAGCAGTCTGAGCGGGGACACTGAAGCTTTCTTT.